These T cell receptor beta chains were read from a single sample in a study of blood T cells in healthy people across ages. MiXCR, run by TCRdb on the 5' RACE reads, gives a single entry per CDR3 protein. Altogether about 930,000 distinct CDR3 sequences are present, roughly 28% being singletons, with the ten largest covering about 9.4%. These same data were also listed under a study on T cells of mothers and their children.

The sample consisted of blood. The source of these receptors is a woman in her forties in good health. Each CDR3 is given with its conserved first and last residue. Clone size is not always given. Where it is, it says once, few, many or a class for expanded clones.

clone size	J gene	V gene	CDR3 protein
few	TRBJ2-5	TRBV5-1	CASGPTGRQETQYF
few	TRBJ2-1	TRBV6-1	CASKARQDTNNEQFF
few	TRBJ1-2	TRBV28	CASSSSGQLYGYTF
-	TRBJ2-3	TRBV24-1	CAASDLTGTDTQYF
-	TRBJ2-5	TRBV24-1	CATRDSRGRETQYF
few	TRBJ1-4	TRBV29-1	CSVEALANEKLFF
-	TRBJ2-5	TRBV4-1	CASSHKPPAGGQETQYF
-	TRBJ2-7	TRBV10-3	CAISGQSENEQYF
few	TRBJ1-2	TRBV7-2	CASSGVPDRYGYTF
many	TRBJ2-1	TRBV4-1	CASSQSGLAHNEQFF
few	-	TRBV27	CASARTRITYEQYF
many	TRBJ2-7	TRBV18	CASSPGRAEEQYF
-	TRBJ2-7	TRBV20-1	CSAREDLSSHEQYF
few	TRBJ2-5	TRBV28	CASSPHAAGGYGQYF
-	TRBJ2-3	TRBV29-1	CSVEWGTSHTDTRYF
few	TRBJ1-6	TRBV28	CASSRRQGARNSPLHF
-	TRBJ2-7	TRBV9	CASSSNGYRGYEQYF
-	TRBJ2-1	TRBV12-3/TRBV12-4	CASSGRTGGLDEQFF
many	TRBJ1-2	TRBV28	CATQKSTGSSYGYTF
-	-	TRBV18	CASSPPSTGRGEQYF
-	TRBJ2-5	TRBV7-6	CASSLKAGGEETQYF
-	TRBJ1-4	TRBV7-9	CASSLDTATNEKLFF
-	TRBJ2-1	TRBV5-1	CASSFRGTSDDEQFF
-	TRBJ2-3	TRBV7-2	CASGHRDRGDTQYF
many	TRBJ2-7	TRBV3-1	CASSLWTVSYEQYF
few	TRBJ2-2	TRBV20-1	CSAREAGPNTGELFF
many	TRBJ2-4	TRBV18	CASSASGPPTDIQYF
-	TRBJ2-1	TRBV9	CASSQLGGAVNEQFF
few	TRBJ1-2	TRBV7-2	CASSPSGQANYGYTF
-	TRBJ1-1	TRBV28	CASSEQGREAFF
-	TRBJ2-7	TRBV12-3/TRBV12-4	CASRNGTGSASTYEQYF
few	TRBJ1-6	TRBV6-4	CASTTISPLHF
few	TRBJ2-1	TRBV28	CASSLRGRKDNEQFF
few	TRBJ1-2	TRBV20-1	CSARDHRTDSYGYTF
-	TRBJ2-2	TRBV6-5	CASTAYRTGELFF
-	TRBJ2-7	TRBV20-1	CSARDRRLPYEQYF
-	TRBJ2-2	TRBV28	CASKGAGTGTGEQFF
many	TRBJ2-7	TRBV7-2	CASSLVLFDEQYF
few	TRBJ2-7	TRBV4-1	CASSQRDSNSRYEQYF
-	TRBJ2-1	TRBV4-3	CASSQDLSAALEQFF
-	TRBJ1-5	TRBV7-2	CASSLVFAGWDSNQPQHF
-	TRBJ1-4	TRBV3-1	CASSQHNEKLFF
few	TRBJ2-1	TRBV9	CASSVEQGEQFF
-	TRBJ2-1	TRBV2	CASSEPSGGARDEQFF
-	TRBJ2-1	TRBV6-1	CASSEVTSGGLNEQFF
-	TRBJ1-5	TRBV4-1	CASSLVPLGSNQPQHF
-	TRBJ1-4	TRBV4-2	CASSHGALATNEKLFF
-	TRBJ2-1	TRBV29-1	CSVDFGQNHNEQFF
-	TRBJ1-5	TRBV28	CASSLWGTYNQPQHF
many	TRBJ2-5	TRBV20-1	CSASRLAKTSGEETQYF
many	TRBJ2-7	TRBV6-2/TRBV6-3	CASSYSTSGGNEQYF
-	TRBJ1-2	TRBV7-2	CASSSRGVAYGYTF
few	-	TRBV2	CASSDQGIGEQYF
-	TRBJ1-5	TRBV2	CASSGRYYQPQHF
once	TRBJ1-2	TRBV6-5	CASTRTGVSYGYTF